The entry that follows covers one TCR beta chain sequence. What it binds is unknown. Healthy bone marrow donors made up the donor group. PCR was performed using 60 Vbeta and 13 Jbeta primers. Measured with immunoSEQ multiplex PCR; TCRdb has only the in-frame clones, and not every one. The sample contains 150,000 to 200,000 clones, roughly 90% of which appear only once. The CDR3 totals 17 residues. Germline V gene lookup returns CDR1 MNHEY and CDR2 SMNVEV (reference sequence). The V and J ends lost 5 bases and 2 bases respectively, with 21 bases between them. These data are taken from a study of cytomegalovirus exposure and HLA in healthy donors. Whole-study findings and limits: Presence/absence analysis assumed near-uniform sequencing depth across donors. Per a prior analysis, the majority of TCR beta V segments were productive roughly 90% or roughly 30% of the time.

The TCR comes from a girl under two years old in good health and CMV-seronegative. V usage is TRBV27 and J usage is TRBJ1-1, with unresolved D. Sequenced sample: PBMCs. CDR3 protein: CASSKGGVLEGNTEAFF. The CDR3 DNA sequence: TGTGCCAGCAGTAAGGGTGGGGTGTTGGAGGGTAACACTGAAGCTTTCTTT.